This T cell receptor (beta chain) was identified in a study of T cell responses to AZD1222 COVID-19 vaccine. Profiling relied on immunoSEQ multiplex PCR, and the TCRdb table lists in-frame clones only, not all of them. The sample has 26,000 or so clones, approximately 90% seen once. Pooling covered second doses at about 4 or about 12 weeks. V shed 2 bases and J 8 bases; nucleotides not matched to a gene: 11. The CDR3 is 15 amino acids. Germline CDR1 reads MGHRA; CDR2 reads YSYEKL. The study, taken as a whole, reports: Repertoire sampling was restricted to post-peak T cell response timepoints. There were vaccine-associated CD4 TCRs across spike, dominant at 160-218 and 743-854.

Worth noting for this clone: The antigen is not known.

The input for sequencing was peripheral blood, taken 28 days after the second AZD1222 dose. The V and J genes are TRBV4-1 and TRBJ1-2, with 7 positions matching TRBD1. This receptor was identified in an adult who received the AZD1222 COVID-19 vaccine. The CDR3 is CASSQTGGGALGYTF. The CDR3 DNA sequence: TGCGCCAGCAGCCAAACGGGAGGGGGCGCGTTGGGCTACACCTTC.